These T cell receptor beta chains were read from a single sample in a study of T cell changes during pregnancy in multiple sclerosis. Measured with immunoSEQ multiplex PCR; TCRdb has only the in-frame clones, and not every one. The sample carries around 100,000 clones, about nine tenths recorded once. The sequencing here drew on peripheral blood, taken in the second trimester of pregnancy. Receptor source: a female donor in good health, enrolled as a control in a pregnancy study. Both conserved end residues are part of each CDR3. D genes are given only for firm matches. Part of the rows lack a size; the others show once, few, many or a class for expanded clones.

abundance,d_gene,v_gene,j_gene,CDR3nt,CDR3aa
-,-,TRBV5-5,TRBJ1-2,TGTGCCAGCAGCTCGGACTTAGACCTTACCTATGGCTACACCTTC,CASSSDLDLTYGYTF
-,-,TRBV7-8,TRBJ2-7,TGTGCCAGCAGCCCGCGACAGCCATTAATTACGGGTGAGCAGTACTTC,CASSPRQPLITGEQYF
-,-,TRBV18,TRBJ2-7,TGTGCCAGCTCACGGGGCCTAGTTAACTACGAGCAGTACTTC,CASSRGLVNYEQYF
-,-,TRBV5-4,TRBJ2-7,TGTGCCAGCAGCTTGGCGGTGGGGCAGTCCTACGAGCAGTACTTC,CASSLAVGQSYEQYF
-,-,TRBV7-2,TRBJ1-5,TGTGCCAGTGGGACTGGGAGACAGCCCCAGCATTTT,CASGTGRQPQHF
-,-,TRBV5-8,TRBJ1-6,TGTGCCAGCAGCTGGGAACAGGGCTCACCCCTCCACTTT,CASSWEQGSPLHF
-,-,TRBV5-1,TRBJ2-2,TGCGCCAGCAGCTTGGTAGGACAGAGAGCCGGGGAGCTGTTTTTT,CASSLVGQRAGELFF
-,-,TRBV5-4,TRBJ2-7,TGTGCCAGCAGCTTGGTCGGGACTCTCTCCTACGAGCAGTACTTC,CASSLVGTLSYEQYF
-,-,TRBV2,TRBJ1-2,TGTGCCAGCAGCGGGGGGACGGGTAGTGCCTATGGCTACACCTTC,CASSGGTGSAYGYTF
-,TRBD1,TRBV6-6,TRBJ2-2,TGTGCCAGCACTCCCCGGGGACAGGGAACCGGGGAGCTGTTTTTT,CASTPRGQGTGELFF
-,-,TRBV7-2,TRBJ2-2,TGTGCCAGCAGCCTAAACCCCGGCGGTGGAACCGGGGAGCTGTTTTTT,CASSLNPGGGTGELFF
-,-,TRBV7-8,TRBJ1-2,TGTGCCAGCAGCCCAGTCTCAGGGGCTGTCGGCTACACCTTC,CASSPVSGAVGYTF
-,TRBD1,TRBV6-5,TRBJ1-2,TGTGCCAGCAGGGGGGGACAGCTCTATGGCTACACCTTC,CASRGGQLYGYTF
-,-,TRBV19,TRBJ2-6,TGTGCCAGTAGCCTGGACAGAAGTGGGGCCAACGTCCTGACTTTC,CASSLDRSGANVLTF
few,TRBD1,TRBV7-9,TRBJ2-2,TGTGCCAGCAGCTCCAGGGGGCGCGTCACCGGGGAGCTGTTTTTT,CASSSRGRVTGELFF
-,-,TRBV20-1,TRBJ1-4,TGCAGTGCCGGAGATGAAAAACTGTTTTTT,CSAGDEKLFF
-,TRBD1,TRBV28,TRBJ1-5,TGTGCCAGCAGTAAGGACAGGGTGAATCAGCCCCAGCATTTT,CASSKDRVNQPQHF
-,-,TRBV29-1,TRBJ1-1,TGCAGCGGCCACGGCGGGACTGAAGCTTTCTTT,CSGHGGTEAFF
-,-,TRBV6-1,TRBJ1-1,TGTGCCAGCAGTGAACGGGAGGGTTTCGCTGAAGCTTTCTTT,CASSEREGFAEAFF
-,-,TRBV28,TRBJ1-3,TGTGCCAGCAGGGAGCAGGGTGAAAACACCATATATTTT,CASREQGENTIYF
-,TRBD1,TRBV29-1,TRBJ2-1,TGCAGCGTTGACTCCGGGCAGGGGGCGACGTACAATGAGCAGTTCTTC,CSVDSGQGATYNEQFF
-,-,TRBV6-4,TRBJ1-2,TGTGCCAGCAGTGAGGGCAATAACTATGGCTACACCTTC,CASSEGNNYGYTF
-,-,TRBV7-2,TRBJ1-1,TGTGCCAGCAGCTTGTCGGGGGGCGGCACTGAAGCTTTCTTT,CASSLSGGGTEAFF
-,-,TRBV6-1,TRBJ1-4,TGTGCCAGCAGTGAGAGACTGGGTGAAAAACTGTTTTTT,CASSERLGEKLFF
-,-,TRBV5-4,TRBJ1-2,TGTGCCAGTTCAGCCAATCGGGAGCTCTATGGCTACACCTTC,CASSANRELYGYTF
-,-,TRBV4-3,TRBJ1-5,TGCGCCAGCAGCCAAGATAGGGGACTCCATCAGCCCCAGCATTTT,CASSQDRGLHQPQHF
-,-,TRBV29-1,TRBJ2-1,TGCAGCGTTACCAGGGCCCTAGGTGAGCAGTTCTTC,CSVTRALGEQFF
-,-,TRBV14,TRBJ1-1,TGTGCCAGCAGCCAACAGGGATGGGGCACTGAAGCTTTCTTT,CASSQQGWGTEAFF
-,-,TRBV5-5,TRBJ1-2,TGTGCCAGCAGCTTGGTGGTGGAGTATGGCTACACCTTC,CASSLVVEYGYTF
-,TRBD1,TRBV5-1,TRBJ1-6,TGCGCCAGCAGCTGGGGACAGGGGGCCGGAGGGCATAATTCACCCCTCCACTTT,CASSWGQGAGGHNSPLHF
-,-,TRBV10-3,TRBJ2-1,TGTGCCATCAGTGCCGGAGTGGGGGGACCCCTTTACAATGAGCAGTTCTTC,CAISAGVGGPLYNEQFF
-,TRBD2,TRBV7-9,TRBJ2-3,TGTGCCAGCAGCCCAGGACTAGCGGGGGCCCTCACAGATACGCAGTATTTT,CASSPGLAGALTDTQYF
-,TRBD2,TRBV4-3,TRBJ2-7,TGCGCCAGCAGCCAAGGGACTAGCGGGAGTGTGGTCCACGAGCAGTACTTC,CASSQGTSGSVVHEQYF
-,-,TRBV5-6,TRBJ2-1,TGTGCCAGCAGTCCCCCGGGGATTGGCCTTTACAATGAGCAGTTCTTC,CASSPPGIGLYNEQFF
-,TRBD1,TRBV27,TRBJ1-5,TGTGCCAGCAGTTATGGGACAGGGGATCAGCCCCAGCATTTT,CASSYGTGDQPQHF
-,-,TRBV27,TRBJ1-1,TGTGCCAGCAGTTTTAGAGGTAGGACGGGAAAGAACACTGAAGCTTTCTTT,CASSFRGRTGKNTEAFF
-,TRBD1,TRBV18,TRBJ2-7,TGTGCCAGCTCACTTCCGGGACAGGCACCCTCCTACGAGCAGTACTTC,CASSLPGQAPSYEQYF
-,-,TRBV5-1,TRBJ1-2,TGCGCCAGCAACCCGACAGGCGAGAACTATGGCTACACCTTC,CASNPTGENYGYTF
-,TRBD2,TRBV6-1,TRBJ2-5,TGTGCCGGGGGTAGCGGGGACGTTCCCCAAGAGACCCAGTACTTC,CAGGSGDVPQETQYF
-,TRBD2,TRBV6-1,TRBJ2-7,TGTGCCAGCAGTGAAAATGGGGCGGGAGCCTCCTACGAGCAGTACTTC,CASSENGAGASYEQYF
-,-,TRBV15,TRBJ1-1,TGTGCCACCAGCAGAGGGAAGGGAGTCGACACTGAAGCTTTCTTT,CATSRGKGVDTEAFF
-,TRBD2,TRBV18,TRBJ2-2,TGTGCCAGCTCACGGACAAGCGGGGCGAACACCGGGGAGCTGTTTTTT,CASSRTSGANTGELFF
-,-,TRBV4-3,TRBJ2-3,TGCGCCAGCAGCACGAGGACAGGCACAGATACGCAGTATTTT,CASSTRTGTDTQYF
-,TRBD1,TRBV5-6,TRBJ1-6,TGTGCCAGCAGCCCCCTGACAGGGATGACCTATAATTCACCCCTCCACTTT,CASSPLTGMTYNSPLHF
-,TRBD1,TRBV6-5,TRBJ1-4,TGTGCCAGCAGCCGGACAGGTTTCGTCGAAAAACTGTTTTTT,CASSRTGFVEKLFF
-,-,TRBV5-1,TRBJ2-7,TGCGCCAGCAGCTTAAGGGGCGGAACAAACTACGAGCAGTACTTC,CASSLRGGTNYEQYF
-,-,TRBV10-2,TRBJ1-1,TGCGCCAGCAGGCTCGGGACAAACACTGAAGCTTTCTTT,CASRLGTNTEAFF
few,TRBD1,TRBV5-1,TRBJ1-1,TGCGCCAGCAGCTCAGATGGACAGGGAGGCACTGAAGCTTTCTTT,CASSSDGQGGTEAFF
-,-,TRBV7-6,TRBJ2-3,TGTGCCAGCAGCTTAGCACAGGGGAGGAGCACAGATACGCAGTATTTT,CASSLAQGRSTDTQYF
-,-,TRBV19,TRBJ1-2,TGTGCCAGTAGTATAATCTCGGGAAAATATGGCTACACCTTC,CASSIISGKYGYTF